This TCR beta chain was sequenced for a study of shared clonotypes between healthy human individuals (dated by TCRdb to the early 2020s). A note on the overall study: A couple of women and three men aged 18 to 49 years were included in the cohort. For each donor, CD4 naive and CD4 memory were each run on three plates, CD8 naive on two plates, and CD8 memory on one plate. Each donor's leukapheresis produced roughly between roughly 0.85 and 9.5 billion PBMCs. The study deeply sequenced blood TCR repertoires of about 5 healthy adults to estimate repertoire size and the extent of clonotype sharing between individuals. To increase sequencing depth and limit assay-specific biases, TCR repertoire library preparation and sequencing were carried out by different laboratories using diverse techniques.

Using the deep immunoSEQ assay, multiplex PCR amplified TCR CDR3 regions from genomic DNA. Extracted genomic DNA from each cell subset was distributed evenly across all wells of several immunoSEQ 96-well plates, and each plate was treated as a replicate. Each replicate PCR for sorted subsets received about 200 ng genomic DNA, equal to about 30,000 T cell genomes. Purified libraries were quantified with a Qubit 3.0 fluorometer, sized on a Bioanalyzer 2100, and re-quantified with the KAPA Library Quantification kit. Every immunoSEQ 96-well plate was sequenced on a separate single-read 150-cycle Illumina NextSeq 550 flow cell. On the authors' methods: Because the immunoSEQ output held only junctional sequences and lacked quality scores, the filtering could not match the filtering applied to full-length reads. To assign V/J genes and CDR3, sequences were annotated against IMGT germline references using PyIR, a Python wrapper for IgBLAST v1.9. Reads were filtered out if the reads had weak V/J assignments (E-value above 1e-6), no CDR3, stop codons, out-of-frame junctions, or ambiguous translated residues. V3J clonotypes were defined as sequences sharing an identical inferred V gene, J gene, and CDR3 amino acid sequence. Percentage overlap between repertoires was calculated by dividing the number of shared unique clonotypes by the size of the smaller repertoire. Richness of each repertoire was evaluated using RTK rarefaction, the Chao1 estimator, and Recon v2.1 estimates of unobserved clonotypes. For all TCRbeta clonotypes obtained by the gDNA method from a few donors, generation probabilities were computed with OLGA. Held by TCRdb, this immuneACCESS table contains in-frame sequences only and omits some clones. Under half of the omission traces to an unresolved V gene where checked; the cause of the rest is unknown. The D gene and trimming were derived from the DNA, and the V and J assignments and clone size from that table. The sample table holds about 2 million clones, of which around 96% were seen once. 0.9% to 1.4% of the sample comes from the top ten.

Here V drops 3 bases and J drops 7 bases, and the junction holds 7 bases not matched to any gene. The germline V gene gives CDR1 as MGHRA and CDR2 as YSYEKL. From its cysteine to its phenylalanine, the CDR3 spans 14 amino acids. Only CDR3 DNA remains: 42 bases, in frame from the first base. The investigation overall reported the following: Only blood was sampled, and tissue TCR repertoires likely differ from those in blood. When several donors were compared, the shared fraction of clonotypes was approximately 5% for naive CD4, about 4% for naive CD8, 2.3% for memory CD4, and 0.35% to 0.4% for memory CD8. Naive subsets generally had larger estimated clonotype richness than memory subsets did. Higher generation probabilities were observed for clonotypes shared by all four sorted-subset donors than for non-shared clonotypes. The small number of donors limited the genetic and exposure-history diversity represented. Pairwise subsampling indicated that sequencing depth was expected to affect the degree of clonotype sharing among donors. Even with the large sequencing depth, rarefaction of the sorted-subset datasets indicated that sequencing was incomplete.

For this clone: Its antigen is currently not known. No per-base quality is available; no much larger clone lies one base away.

CD8 naive samples were obtained by positive selection for CCR7 among CD45RO-negative cells, yielding a CD45RA+CCR7+ population from which TemRA cells were excluded. The donors were healthy, HIV-negative adults who had no recently reported acute infections or vaccinations. Every donor was a Caucasian adult residing in Nashville, Tennessee, USA. Blood was obtained by leukapheresis, after which PBMCs were separated by Ficoll-Histopaque density gradient centrifugation and cryopreserved in liquid nitrogen vapor phase. Analytical flow cytometry was used to check the purity and quantity of each magnetically sorted T cell population. From each sorted fraction, genomic DNA was isolated and quantified by UV absorbance on a Nanodrop 2000c.

The sequenced sample consisted of naive CD8+ T cells sorted from blood. Per the publication, the cell subset or site label means: CD45RA+CCR7+. The chain links TRBV4-1 with TRBJ1-1, and 8 bases in between align with TRBD1. The TCR originated in a man between 18 and 35 years old in good health. The sequenced DNA: TGCGCCAGCAGCCAGCAGGGGGCGAGCTTTGAAGCTTTCTTT. It translates as CASSQQGASFEAFF.